The TCR beta chain under discussion was sequenced for a study of blood T cell repertoires in COVID-19 (dated by TCRdb to about 2020). About the investigation overall: Collaborator samples came from the United States, Italy and Spain and covered acute and convalescent phases of COVID-19. The prospective study material was composed of cDNA or gDNA derived from T cells, B-cell-depleted T cells, or PBMCs. Deeply sampled blood TCRbeta repertoires from subjects exposed to, actively infected with, or recovered from COVID-19 were included in the dataset. The repertoires were released in a freely available public database meant as a resource for research on the immune response to SARS-CoV-2. The samples were drawn from two sources: the first 160 participants of the ongoing ImmuneRACE study, and 950 to 1,500 subjects contributed by 6 global collaborators. Sample metadata almost always included a de-identified subject ID, COVID-19 status, age in years and sex. Where available, HLA class I and class II types were obtained from metadata supplied by the sample provider rather than from assay-based typing.

Results and caveats for the whole study, not just this receptor: The quantity of clinical and demographic metadata differed by source and by participant and was supplied without curation.

TCRbeta CDR3 regions were amplified from genomic DNA using the immunoSEQ Assay, a bias-controlled multiplex PCR. Regarding the original processing steps: Within the assay, amplification of reference gene primers was used to estimate how many nucleated cells each sample contained. To quantify the absolute abundance of each unique TCRbeta CDR3 rearrangement, sequence reads were collapsed and filtered. For each sample, productive Simpson clonality was calculated as the square root of Simpson's diversity index over productive rearrangements. TCRdb limited this immuneACCESS table to in-frame rearrangements with V and J called. A share of clones is missing; checked studies link under half to unresolved V genes, and the rest is unexplained. V and J calls plus clone size are reproduced from that table; the DNA served to infer D and trimming. The sample contains 95,000 to 150,000 clones, roughly 82% of them found a single time. Of the sample, around 10% falls within the top ten clones.

Whole blood was collected in K2EDTA tubes by collaborating institutions according to the institutions' own protocols. Collaborator samples were shipped for TCRbeta analysis as frozen whole blood, isolated PBMCs, or DNA extracted from either sample type. With regard to this clone: The antigen it binds to is not known. Base qualities are not at hand, and no much larger clone is one base apart.

This sequence was found in a human donor in a cohort sampled during active COVID-19. The sample was peripheral blood.

The DNA sequence is given as TGTGCCAGCAGCCCTCGAGACAGGGTGGCTAGCGGGACCTCCTACGAGCAGTACTTC. Translated, it reads CASSPRDRVASGTSYEQYF. The sequence is built from TRBV28 and TRBJ2-7, with 9 bases matching TRBD2. The CDR1 and CDR2 encoded by the germline V gene are MDHEN and SYDVKM. Trimming removed 6 bases from V and 0 bases from J; the gene matches leave 18 bases unexplained. From its cysteine to its phenylalanine, the CDR3 spans 19 amino acids. Of all the DNA, just the CDR3 is kept, 57 bases in frame from base 1.